The next 10 T cell receptor beta chains were all read from a single sample in a study of shared clonotypes between healthy human individuals. Produced via immunoSEQ multiplex PCR; TCRdb's table is partial and in-frame only. The sample includes a few million clones, 90% to 95% seen only once; the top ten take around 0.14%. The sequencing sample was made of naive CD4+ T cells sorted from blood. Subset here: CD45RA+ positively selected. These receptors originate from a man between 18 and 29 years old in good health.

The chain uses TRBV2 and TRBJ2-2; possibly TRBD1 for D (6 bases). Trimming shortened V by 8 bases and J by 6 bases, and 22 bases separated the two germline ends. The CDR3 is 16 residues long. The germline CDR1 and CDR2 sequences are SNHLY and FYNNEI. The CDR3 bases are TGTGCCAGCTCGGTTAGAACAGGGAAATCTGCCGGGGAGCTGTTTTTT. This gives the protein CASSVRTGKSAGELFF.

The chain uses TRBV7-2 and TRBJ2-1; 15 positions match TRBD2. V shed 5 bases and J 7 bases; nucleotides not matched to a gene: 9. Germline CDR1 reads SGHTA; CDR2 reads FQGNSA. This CDR3 has 17 amino acids. CDR3 nucleotides: TGTGCCAGCAGCCCCCCGGGACTAGCGGGAGGAACGAATGAGCAGTTCTTC. It codes for CASSPPGLAGGTNEQFF.

The chain couples TRBV2 to TRBJ2-5; 8 bases align to TRBD2. This CDR3 region has 18 residues. The germline CDR1 and CDR2 sequences are SNHLY and FYNNEI. V lost 6 bases to trimming and J lost 1 base; unmatched junction nucleotides: 16. CDR3 in DNA: TGTGCCAGCAGCGGATCCCTAGGGCTAGCGGGCTTCCAAGAGACCCAGTACTTC. Its translation: CASSGSLGLAGFQETQYF.

CDR3 region: CASNRGPISIQYF. CDR3 nucleotides: TGTGCCAGCAACCGGGGCCCGATATCCATTCAGTACTTC. This rearrangement joins TRBV5-6 to TRBJ2-4, with D perhaps matching TRBD1 or TRBD2 (5 bases each). Germline CDR1 reads SGHDT; CDR2 reads YYEEEE. Trimming took 6 bases from V and 9 from J, leaving 16 bases between them. The CDR3 consists of 13 residues.

The chain couples TRBV11-3 to TRBJ2-2; 8 bases map to TRBD2. CDR1 is SGHNT and CDR2 is YENEEA in the germline V gene. This CDR3 spans 16 amino acids. After removal of 5 bases from V and 7 bases from J, the junction contained 12 bases not matched to a gene. The CDR3 region is CASSPRGGASRGELFF. The CDR3 DNA is TGTGCCAGCAGCCCCCGGGGGGGCGCTAGTCGCGGGGAGCTGTTTTTT.

This chain joins TRBV28 and TRBJ1-2; D possibly corresponds to TRBD1 (6 bases). The V and J ends lost 3 bases and 6 bases respectively, with 14 bases between them. Germline-derived CDR1 and CDR2 are MDHEN and SYDVKM. The CDR3 is 14 amino acids. The CDR3 region is CASSLAGVGDGYTF. The CDR3 DNA reads TGTGCCAGCAGTTTGGCAGGGGTCGGCGATGGCTACACCTTC.

This chain joins TRBV28 and TRBJ1-5; no firm D call. CDR1 and CDR2 from the germline V gene are MDHEN and SYDVKM. The V end was cut by 5 bases, the J end by 5 bases, with 13 bases between. This CDR3 is built from 14 residues. This CDR3 reads CASSPPRAHQPQHF. CDR3 DNA: TGTGCCAGCAGTCCCCCGCGGGCCCATCAGCCCCAGCATTTT.

V gene TRBV11-1 combines with J gene TRBJ2-3; the D gene is possibly TRBD1 (5 bases). V was trimmed by 5 bases and J by 7 bases, leaving 13 bases between them. This CDR3 comprises 13 residues. CDR1 is SGHAT, CDR2 FQDESV, per germline (reference sequence). The DNA of the CDR3 is TGTGCCAGCAGCGCGTTGGGGCCAAATACGCAGTATTTT. It specifies CASSALGPNTQYF.

V gene TRBV19 combines with J gene TRBJ1-5, with 9 bases matching TRBD1. J was trimmed by 7 bases and V by 5 bases; bases with no gene match: 6. The CDR3 totals 14 residues. Germline V gives CDR1 LNHDA, CDR2 SQIVND (reference sequence). The CDR3 nucleotides are TGTGCCAGTAGTGTGGGACAGGGTAGCCAGCCCCAGCATTTT. It encodes CASSVGQGSQPQHF.

The rearrangement links TRBV12-5 to TRBJ2-1; 8 bases are a match to TRBD2. The germline gives CDR1 LGHNT, CDR2 FRNRAP. V lost 4 bases, J lost 2 bases, and 16 bases stayed unmatched. CDR3 length: 19 amino acids. The CDR3 bases are TGTGCTAGTGGTTCCCCCGGGGGCAGCGGGAGAGGTCCCTACAATGAGCAGTTCTTC. Protein product: CASGSPGGSGRGPYNEQFF. The full variable domain, completed using reference TRBV12-5 and TRBJ2-1, is DARVTQTPRHKVTEMGQEVTMRCQPILGHNTVFWYRQTMMQGLELLAYFRNRAPLDDSGMPKDRFSAEMPDATLATLKIQPSEPRDSAVYFCASGSPGGSGRGPYNEQFFGPGTRLTVL.